This T cell receptor (beta chain) was sequenced in a study of CD8 T cells in Susac syndrome. General study findings and limits: As acknowledged by the study, its TCR sequencing and HLA analysis included a relatively small number of individuals.

Random hexamers served to reverse transcribe about 0.5 to 1 ug RNA. TCR beta CDR3 was amplified by immunoSEQ covering 54 Vbeta and 13 Jbeta. Each CDR3 protein gets one entry after TCRdb re-called the immunoSEQ multiplex PCR reads with MiXCR. The repertoire holds under 200,000 distinct CDR3 sequences, with about 90% as singletons. Germline assignment: CDR1 DFQATT and CDR2 SNEGSKA (reference sequence). The CDR3 contains 16 residues. Trimming removed 0 bases from V and 0 bases from J; junction bases left unmatched: 5. Remarks on this clonotype: The target antigen is unknown.

Sequenced: CD4+ T cells from PBMCs. This sequence was found in a human donor in good health. The chain joins TRBV20-1 to TRBJ1-5, with 7 bases matching TRBD1. The CDR3 DNA reads TGCAGTGCTAGAGATGGGACAGAATATAGCAATCAGCCCCAGCATTTT. Translating gives CSARDGTEYSNQPQHF.